The 23 T cell receptor beta chains given below trace back to one sample, sequenced in a study of blood T cell repertoires in COVID-19. Using immunoSEQ multiplex PCR, the repertoire was profiled, and TCRdb retains in-frame clones only, with some absent. The sample lists some 85,000 clones, 70% to 90% seen once, with under 9.5% in the top ten. Sequencing was carried out using peripheral blood. The receptors here all came from a man aged 50 or older with acute or convalescent COVID-19.

This clone was detected once. The chain uses TRBV6-5 and TRBJ1-1; a weak D match, TRBD1 (6 bases). This CDR3 has 16 residues. Trimming removed 2 bases from V and 1 base from J, with 14 bases in between. CDR1 is MNHEY and CDR2 is SVGAGI in the germline V gene. The CDR3 loop is CASSYQDRLPNTEAFF. The DNA of the CDR3 is TGTGCCAGCAGTTACCAGGACAGACTACCGAACACTGAAGCTTTCTTT.

V and J are TRBV7-2 and TRBJ2-3, with a tentative D call TRBD2 (7 bases). Germline V gene lookup returns CDR1 SGHTA and CDR2 FQGNSA. V shed 1 base and J shed 5 bases, with 16 bases lying between them. The CDR3 length is 16 residues. As DNA, the CDR3 is TGTGCCAGCAGCTTAGAGTGGGGGGGCCTGAGAGATACGCAGTATTTT. It translates to CASSLEWGGLRDTQYF.

CDR3 region: CASSNRDMYNEQFF. The CDR3 bases are TGTGCCAGCAGCAACCGGGACATGTACAATGAGCAGTTCTTC. The V and J genes are TRBV28 and TRBJ2-1; weak D call: TRBD1 (6 bases). Germline V CDR1 and CDR2: MDHEN, SYDVKM. With 6 bases removed from V and 4 bases from J, the gap between germline ends came to 13 bases. CDR3 length: 14 residues.

The V call is TRBV2, the J call TRBJ1-2; D possibly corresponds to TRBD1 (6 bases). Trimming shortened V by 6 bases and J by 4 bases, and 12 bases separated the two germline ends. Looked up from germline, CDR1 is SNHLY and CDR2 is FYNNEI. The CDR3 sequence is 13 residues long. The CDR3 protein is CASRIRGAYGYTF. Here the CDR3 DNA reads TGTGCCAGCAGGATCAGGGGAGCCTATGGCTACACCTTC.

This clone was observed a few times. The chain carries TRBV7-6 and TRBJ1-6, with D unresolved. V was cut by 5 bases and J by 9 bases, with 20 bases left in between. The CDR3 length is 16 residues. Germline V gene data show CDR1 as SGHVS and CDR2 as FNYEAQ. In DNA form, the CDR3 reads TGTGCCAGCAGCGTAAGACCGACGGGTGATGGTTCACCCCTCCACTTT. Translation gives CASSVRPTGDGSPLHF.

This chain connects TRBV23-1 to TRBJ2-7; 8 bases agree with TRBD1. TRBV23-1 is flagged as an ORF with uncertain function. The CDR3 has 16 residues. The V and J ends lost 3 bases and 2 bases, in that order; junction bases with no gene match: 9. CDR3 DNA sequence: TGCGCCAGCAGTCATGGGCGGTGGACAGGGACCTACGAGCAGTACGTC. This codes for CASSHGRWTGTYEQYV.

This clone was detected only once. The chain couples TRBV5-6 to TRBJ1-1; D is unclear. V lost 4 bases and J 2 bases, leaving 21 bases between the germline ends. The germline CDR1 and CDR2 sequences are SGHDT and YYEEEE. The CDR3 sequence is 17 residues long. The CDR3 coding sequence is TGTGCCAGCAGCCCCCGGGGAGTGGTGAGAGGAAACACTGAAGCTTTCTTT. Its translation: CASSPRGVVRGNTEAFF. The variable domain in full, completed from reference TRBV5-6 and TRBJ1-1, reads DAGVTQSPTHLIKTRGQQVTLRCSPKSGHDTVSWYQQALGQGPQFIFQYYEEEERQRGNFPDRFSGHQFPNYSSELNVNALLLGDSALYLCASSPRGVVRGNTEAFFGQGTRLTVV.

The J gene is TRBJ1-5, the V gene TRBV12-3 or TRBV12-4; the match to TRBD1 covers 7 bases. After removal of 5 bases from V and 11 bases from J, the junction contained 9 bases not matched to a gene. The CDR3 is made up of 13 amino acids. CDR3 bases: TGTGCCAGCAGTCAACAGGGGCTCGGGTCCCAGCATTTT. Its protein is CASSQQGLGSQHF.

This chain connects TRBV18 to TRBJ2-7; 8 bases match TRBD2. From germline, CDR1 is KGHSH and CDR2 LQKENI. V lost 0 bases, J lost 0 bases, and 19 bases stayed unmatched. The CDR3 runs to 21 residues. The CDR3 DNA follows: TGTGCCAGCTCACCACCGGTAGGTAGCGGGGCCCCAGCAACATCCTCCTACGAGCAGTACTTC. Encoded protein: CASSPPVGSGAPATSSYEQYF.

The CDR3 loop reads CASQQGANSPLHF. The CDR3 DNA follows: TGTGCCAGTCAACAGGGGGCGAATTCACCCCTCCACTTT. The chain employs TRBV19 and TRBJ1-6, with TRBD1 matching over 9 bases. V shed 8 bases and J 7 bases; nucleotides not matched to a gene: 3. The germline V gene encodes CDR1 LNHDA and CDR2 SQIVND (reference sequence). The CDR3 is 13 residues long.

The chain is built from TRBV1 and TRBJ1-1. TRBV1 is a pseudogene locus. CDR3 length: 16 amino acids. The CDR3 sequence is CTSSQESSLLNTEAFF. The CDR3 region has the DNA TGCACCAGCAGCCAAGAAAGTTCGTTACTAAACACTGAAGCTTTCTTT.

The chain is built from TRBV5-6 and TRBJ2-1; the match to TRBD2 covers 13 bases. The germline V gene has CDR1 SGHDT and CDR2 YYEEEE. J lost 8 bases, V lost 5 bases, and 7 bases had no gene match. This CDR3 has 15 amino acids. DNA for the CDR3: TGTGCCAGCAGTATACTAGCGGGGGGGCTCCATGAGCAGTTCTTC. Its translation is CASSILAGGLHEQFF.

The rearrangement links TRBV30 to TRBJ2-2; 7 positions agree with TRBD1. The V gene end was trimmed by 4 bases and the J gene end by 7 bases; junction bases not matched to a gene: 12. Germline V lookup: CDR1 GTSNPN, CDR2 SVGIG (reference sequence). This CDR3 is 15 amino acids long. The CDR3 DNA reads as TGTGCCTGGAAGGGATTGGGGCAGGGGGACGGGGAGCTGTTTTTT. It translates to CAWKGLGQGDGELFF. Looking up the rest from reference TRBV30 and TRBJ2-2 gives the full variable domain: SQTIHQWPATLVQPVGSPLSLECTVEGTSNPNLYWYRQAAGRGLQLLFYSVGIGQISSEVPQNLSASRPQDRQFILSSKKLLLSDSGFYLCAWKGLGQGDGELFFGEGSRLTVL.

The count of this clone is one. The V call is TRBV19, the J call TRBJ1-1, with a possible D match to TRBD1 (5 bases). The CDR3 runs 15 residues. V lost 1 base and J 0 bases, leaving 9 bases between the germline ends. The germline CDR1 and CDR2 sequences are LNHDA and SQIVND (reference sequence). CDR3 in amino acids: CASSIGGTLNTEAFF. The DNA of the CDR3 is TGTGCCAGTAGTATAGGCGGGACCCTGAACACTGAAGCTTTCTTT.

The table lists this clone with a few counts. This chain uses TRBV5-1 with TRBJ2-7, with D possibly TRBD1 on 5 matching bases. Germline assignment: CDR1 SGHRS and CDR2 YFSETQ. The CDR3 covers 14 residues. Trimming removed 5 bases from V and 0 bases from J, with 12 bases in between. The CDR3 nucleotides read TGCGCCAGCAGGAGGACGGACAACTCCTACGAGCAGTACTTC. Translation: CASRRTDNSYEQYF.

On this clone: The same CDR3 arises from other DNA sequences in this sample as well. The rearrangement links TRBV30 to TRBJ1-5, with a possible D match to TRBD1 (5 bases). Germline V gene data show CDR1 as GTSNPN and CDR2 as SVGIG (reference sequence). Trimming took off 0 bases at V and 4 bases at J, with 7 bases between the two ends. The CDR3 has 13 amino acids. The CDR3 region is CAWSVGGNQPQHF. In DNA form, the CDR3 reads TGTGCCTGGAGTGTGGGGGGAAATCAGCCCCAGCATTTT.

V and J are TRBV30 and TRBJ1-2, with unresolved D. The germline gives CDR1 GTSNPN, CDR2 SVGIG (reference sequence). V lost 0 bases to trimming and J lost 12 bases, with 17 bases between them. This CDR3 region has 13 residues. In DNA, the CDR3 is TGTGCCTGGAGTGTACATCGGGGAATGGGTGACACCTTC. As protein: CAWSVHRGMGDTF.

The chain recombines TRBV19 with TRBJ1-1; 8 bases match TRBD1. Trimming at V came to 6 bases and at J to 7 bases, leaving 13 bases not matched to a gene. CDR3 length equals 15 residues. CDR1 LNHDA and CDR2 SQIVND come from the germline V gene (reference sequence). The CDR3 loop is CASRRGQGAIDEAFF. DNA for the CDR3: TGTGCCAGTAGGAGGGGGCAGGGGGCTATCGATGAAGCTTTCTTT.

The DNA of the CDR3 is TGTGCCAGCAGTTTGAGGGCCGACTATGGCTACACCTTC. Protein: CASSLRADYGYTF. The V gene is TRBV28, the J gene TRBJ1-2; no reliable D call. The CDR3 extends over 13 amino acids. CDR1 is MDHEN and CDR2 is SYDVKM in the germline V gene. The V gene lost 3 bases and the J gene lost 3 bases, with 8 bases spanning the gap.

Here the CDR3 reads CASSSNGQRETQYF. CDR3 sequence (DNA): TGTGCCAGCAGCTCCAACGGACAGCGGGAGACCCAGTACTTC. The genes are TRBV7-2 and TRBJ2-5, with a tentative D call TRBD1 (6 bases). This CDR3 is built from 14 residues. V was cut by 4 bases and J by 5 bases, with 14 bases left in between. Germline V gene lookup returns CDR1 SGHTA and CDR2 FQGNSA.

The chain is built from TRBV19 and TRBJ1-3; 7 bases are a match to TRBD1. V shed 5 bases, J shed 0 bases, and the junction held 1 base outside the gene matches. CDR3 length equals 14 residues. Per the germline V gene, CDR1 is LNHDA and CDR2 is SQIVND (reference sequence). The CDR3 sequence is CASSGQASGNTIYF. The CDR3 DNA reads TGTGCCAGTAGTGGACAGGCCTCTGGAAACACCATATATTTT. The whole variable domain, filled in from reference TRBV19 and TRBJ1-3, reads DGGITQSPKYLFRKEGQNVTLSCEQNLNHDAMYWYRQDPGQGLRLIYYSQIVNDFQKGDIAEGYSVSREKKESFPLTVTSAQKNPTAFYLCASSGQASGNTIYFGEGSWLTVV.

This chain links TRBV2 with TRBJ1-2; no clear D. V shed 3 bases and J shed 8 bases, with 13 bases lying between them. This CDR3 has 13 amino acids. Germline values: CDR1 SNHLY, CDR2 FYNNEI. The CDR3 region has the DNA TGTGCCAGCAGTGAGCACAGACCCTCGGGCTACACCTTC. Its translation is CASSEHRPSGYTF.

This sequence joins TRBV6-5 and TRBJ1-2, with TRBD1 matching over 8 bases. The germline V gene has CDR1 MNHEY and CDR2 SVGAGI. The V gene end was trimmed by 5 bases and the J gene end by 8 bases; junction bases not matched to a gene: 13. The CDR3 totals 15 residues. The CDR3 spells CASSPDRGELLGYTF. The CDR3 DNA is TGTGCCAGCAGTCCCGACAGGGGAGAGCTGTTGGGCTACACCTTC.